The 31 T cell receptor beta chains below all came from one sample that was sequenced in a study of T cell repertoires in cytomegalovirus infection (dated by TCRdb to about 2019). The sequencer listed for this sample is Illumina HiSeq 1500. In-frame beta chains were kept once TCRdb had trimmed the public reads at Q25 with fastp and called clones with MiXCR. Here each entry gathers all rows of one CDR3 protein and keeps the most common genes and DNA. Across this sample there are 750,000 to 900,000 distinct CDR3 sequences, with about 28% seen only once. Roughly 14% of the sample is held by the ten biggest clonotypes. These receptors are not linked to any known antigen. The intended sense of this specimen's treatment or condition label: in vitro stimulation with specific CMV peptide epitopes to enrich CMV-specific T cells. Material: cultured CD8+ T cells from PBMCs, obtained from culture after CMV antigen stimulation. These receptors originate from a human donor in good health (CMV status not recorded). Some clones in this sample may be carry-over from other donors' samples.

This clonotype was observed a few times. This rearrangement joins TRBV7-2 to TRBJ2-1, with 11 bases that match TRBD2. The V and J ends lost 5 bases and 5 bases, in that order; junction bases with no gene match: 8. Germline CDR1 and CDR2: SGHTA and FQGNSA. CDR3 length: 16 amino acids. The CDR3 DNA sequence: TGTGCCAGCAGCGGGACCGGGACTAGCGGAAACAATGAGCAGTTCTTC. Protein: CASSGTGTSGNNEQFF.

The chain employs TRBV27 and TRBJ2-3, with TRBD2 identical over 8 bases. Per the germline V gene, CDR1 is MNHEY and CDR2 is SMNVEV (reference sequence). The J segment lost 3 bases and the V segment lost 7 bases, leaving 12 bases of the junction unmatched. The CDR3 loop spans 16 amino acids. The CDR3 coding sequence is TGTGCCAGCACCCTGAATGTACTAGCGGTAACAGATACGCAGTATTTT. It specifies CASTLNVLAVTDTQYF.

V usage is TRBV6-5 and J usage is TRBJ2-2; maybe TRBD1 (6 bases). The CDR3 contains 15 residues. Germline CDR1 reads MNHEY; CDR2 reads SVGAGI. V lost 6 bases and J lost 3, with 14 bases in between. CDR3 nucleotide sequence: TGTGCCAGCAGCCCCAGGGGTGGGGACACCGGGGAGCTGTTTTTT. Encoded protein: CASSPRGGDTGELFF.

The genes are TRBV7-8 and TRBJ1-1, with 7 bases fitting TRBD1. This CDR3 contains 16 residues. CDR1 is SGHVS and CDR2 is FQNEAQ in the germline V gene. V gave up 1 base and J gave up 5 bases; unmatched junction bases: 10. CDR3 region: CASSLGSSGGWTEAFF. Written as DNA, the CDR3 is TGTGCCAGCAGCTTAGGTTCCTCAGGGGGATGGACTGAAGCTTTCTTT.

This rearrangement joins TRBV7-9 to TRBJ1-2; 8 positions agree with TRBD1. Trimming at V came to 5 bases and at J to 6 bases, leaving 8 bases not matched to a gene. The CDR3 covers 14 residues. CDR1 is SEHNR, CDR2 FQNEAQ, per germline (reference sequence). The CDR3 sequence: CASSPRTGRDGYTF. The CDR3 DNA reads TGTGCCAGCAGCCCACGGACAGGGCGGGATGGCTACACCTTC. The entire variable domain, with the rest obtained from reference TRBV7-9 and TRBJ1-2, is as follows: DTGVSQNPRHKITKRGQNVTFRCDPISEHNRLYWYRQTLGQGPEFLTYFQNEAQLEKSRLLSDRFSAERPKGSFSTLEIQRTEQGDSAMYLCASSPRTGRDGYTFGSGTRLTVV.

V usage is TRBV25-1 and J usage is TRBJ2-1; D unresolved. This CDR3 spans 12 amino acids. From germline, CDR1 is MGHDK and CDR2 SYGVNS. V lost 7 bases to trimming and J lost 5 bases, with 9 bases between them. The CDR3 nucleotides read TGTGCCAGCAAAGGAGAGAACAATGAGCAGTTCTTC. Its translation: CASKGENNEQFF.

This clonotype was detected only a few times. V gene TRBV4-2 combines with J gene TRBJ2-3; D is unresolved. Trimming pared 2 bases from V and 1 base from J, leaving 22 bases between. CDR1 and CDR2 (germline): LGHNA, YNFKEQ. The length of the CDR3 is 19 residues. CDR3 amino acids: CASSQIGLLPLTRTDTQYF. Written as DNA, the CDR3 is TGTGCCAGCAGCCAAATTGGCTTATTACCTTTAACCCGCACAGATACGCAGTATTTT.

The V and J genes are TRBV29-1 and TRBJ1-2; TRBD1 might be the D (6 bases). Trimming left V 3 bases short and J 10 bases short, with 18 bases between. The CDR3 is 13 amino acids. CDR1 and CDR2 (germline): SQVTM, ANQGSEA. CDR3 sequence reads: CSVEGPGQPDYTF. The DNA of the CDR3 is TGCAGCGTTGAGGGCCCTGGACAGCCCGACTACACCTTC.

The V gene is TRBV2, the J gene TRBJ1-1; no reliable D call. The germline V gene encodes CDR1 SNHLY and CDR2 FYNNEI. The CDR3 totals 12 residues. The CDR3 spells CGQLRANTEAFF. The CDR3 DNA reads TGTGGCCAGCTAAGAGCGAACACTGAAGCTTTCTTT. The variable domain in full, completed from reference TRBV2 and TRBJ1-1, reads EPEVTQTPSHQVTQMGQEVILRCVPISNHLYFYWYRQILGQKVEFLVSFYNNEISEKSEIFDDQFSVERPDGSNFTLKIRSTKLEDSAMYFCGQLRANTEAFFGQGTRLTVV.

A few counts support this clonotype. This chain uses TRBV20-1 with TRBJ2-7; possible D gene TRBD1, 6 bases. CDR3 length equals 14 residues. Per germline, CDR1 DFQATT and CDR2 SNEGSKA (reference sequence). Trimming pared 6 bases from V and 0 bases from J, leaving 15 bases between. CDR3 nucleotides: TGCAGTGCCACTACAGGGCCCAACTCCTACGAGCAGTACGTC. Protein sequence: CSATTGPNSYEQYV.

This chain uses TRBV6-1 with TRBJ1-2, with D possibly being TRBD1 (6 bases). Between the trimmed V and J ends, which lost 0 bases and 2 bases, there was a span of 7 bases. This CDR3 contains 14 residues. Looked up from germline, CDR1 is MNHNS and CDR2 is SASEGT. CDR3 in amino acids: CASSEATGNYGYTF. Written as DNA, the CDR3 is TGTGCCAGCAGTGAAGCCACAGGGAACTATGGCTACACCTTC.

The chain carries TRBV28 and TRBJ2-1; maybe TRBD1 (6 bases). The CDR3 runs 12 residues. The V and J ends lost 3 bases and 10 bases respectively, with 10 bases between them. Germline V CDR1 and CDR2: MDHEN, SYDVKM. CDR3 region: CASSFVGAEQFF. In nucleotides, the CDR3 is TGTGCCAGCAGTTTTGTGGGGGCCGAGCAGTTCTTC.

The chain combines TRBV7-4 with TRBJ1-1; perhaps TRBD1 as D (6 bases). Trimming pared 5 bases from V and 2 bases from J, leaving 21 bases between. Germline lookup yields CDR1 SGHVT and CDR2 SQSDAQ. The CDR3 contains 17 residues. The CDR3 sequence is CASSIPGARGPNTEAFF. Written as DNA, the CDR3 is TGTGCCAGCAGCATACCGGGGGCGCGCGGCCCCAACACTGAAGCTTTCTTT.

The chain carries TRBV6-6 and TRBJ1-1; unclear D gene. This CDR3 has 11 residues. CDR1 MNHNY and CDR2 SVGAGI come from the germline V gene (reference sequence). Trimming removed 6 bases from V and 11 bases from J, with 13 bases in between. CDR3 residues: CASSSQRDAFF. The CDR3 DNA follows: TGTGCCAGCAGCTCCCAAAGGGATGCTTTCTTT.

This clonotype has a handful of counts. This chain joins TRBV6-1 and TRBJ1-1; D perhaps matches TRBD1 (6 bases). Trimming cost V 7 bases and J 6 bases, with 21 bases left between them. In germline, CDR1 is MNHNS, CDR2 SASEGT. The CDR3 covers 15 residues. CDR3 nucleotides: TGTGCCAGCAAAGGAGTCGGTCTTGGGGGCGCTGAAGCTTTCTTT. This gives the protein CASKGVGLGGAEAFF.

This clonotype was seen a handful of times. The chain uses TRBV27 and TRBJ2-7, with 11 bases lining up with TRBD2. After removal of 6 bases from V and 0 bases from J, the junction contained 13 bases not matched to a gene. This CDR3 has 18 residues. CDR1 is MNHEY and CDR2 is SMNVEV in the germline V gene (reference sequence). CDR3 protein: CASSSLAGGLKSSYEQYF. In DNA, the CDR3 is TGTGCCAGCAGCTCGCTAGCGGGGGGTTTAAAGAGCTCCTACGAGCAGTACTTC.

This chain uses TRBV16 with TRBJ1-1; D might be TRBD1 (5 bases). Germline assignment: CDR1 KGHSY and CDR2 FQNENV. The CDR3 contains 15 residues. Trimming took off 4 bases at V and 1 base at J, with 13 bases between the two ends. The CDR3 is CASSPWRGANTEAFF. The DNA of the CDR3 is TGTGCCAGCAGCCCATGGAGGGGCGCGAACACTGAAGCTTTCTTT.

The CDR3 here is CASSSPLTGNRRKTQYF. CDR3 DNA sequence: TGTGCCAGCAGCTCACCACTGACAGGGAATCGGCGAAAGACCCAGTACTTC. The chain combines TRBV7-9 with TRBJ2-5; 7 positions agree with TRBD1. The germline CDR1 and CDR2 sequences are SEHNR and FQNEAQ (reference sequence). V shed 4 bases and J 6 bases; nucleotides not matched to a gene: 17. CDR3 length: 17 residues.

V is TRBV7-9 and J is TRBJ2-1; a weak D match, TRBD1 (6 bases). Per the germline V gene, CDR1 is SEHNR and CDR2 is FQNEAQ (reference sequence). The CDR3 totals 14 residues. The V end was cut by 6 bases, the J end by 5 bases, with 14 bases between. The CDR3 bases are TGTGCCAGCAGGCCCCAGGGGCGCGACAATGAGCAGTTCTTC. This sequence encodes CASRPQGRDNEQFF.

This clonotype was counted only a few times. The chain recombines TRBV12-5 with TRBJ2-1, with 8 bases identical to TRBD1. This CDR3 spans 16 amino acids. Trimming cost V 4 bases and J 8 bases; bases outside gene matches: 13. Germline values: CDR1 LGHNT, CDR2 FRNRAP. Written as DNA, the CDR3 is TGTGCTAGTGGTTCGGGTCGGACAGGGATTTCCGATGAGCAGTTCTTC. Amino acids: CASGSGRTGISDEQFF.

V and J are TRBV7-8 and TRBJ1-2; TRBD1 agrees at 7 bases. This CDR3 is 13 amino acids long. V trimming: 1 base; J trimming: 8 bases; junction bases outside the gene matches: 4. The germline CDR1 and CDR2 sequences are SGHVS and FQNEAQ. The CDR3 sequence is CASSLGSGQGYTF. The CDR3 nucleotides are TGTGCCAGCAGCTTAGGTTCGGGACAGGGCTACACCTTC.

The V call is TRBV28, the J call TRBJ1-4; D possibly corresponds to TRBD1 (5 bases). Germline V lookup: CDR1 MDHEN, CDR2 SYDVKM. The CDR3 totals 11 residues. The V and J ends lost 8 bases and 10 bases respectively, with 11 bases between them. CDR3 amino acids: CASDGQGKLFF. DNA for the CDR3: TGTGCCAGCGATGGGCAGGGAAAACTGTTTTTT.

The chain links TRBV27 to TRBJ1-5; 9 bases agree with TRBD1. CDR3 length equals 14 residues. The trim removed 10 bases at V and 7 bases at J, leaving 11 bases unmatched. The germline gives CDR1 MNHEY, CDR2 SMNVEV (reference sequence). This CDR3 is CATANRGLGQPQHF. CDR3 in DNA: TGTGCCACCGCAAACAGGGGGCTGGGGCAGCCCCAGCATTTT.

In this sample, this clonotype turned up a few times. For the CDR3, the DNA is TGTGCCAGCAGTTACGAAGTTTTTTCTGTGGCGGGGGGGCCAAAAAACATTCAGTACTTC. Translating it yields CASSYEVFSVAGGPKNIQYF. The genes are TRBV6-6 and TRBJ2-4; 9 bases match TRBD2. The CDR3 has 20 residues. Germline V gives CDR1 MNHNY, CDR2 SVGAGI (reference sequence). V was clipped by 2 bases and J by 4 bases; unmatched bases: 18.

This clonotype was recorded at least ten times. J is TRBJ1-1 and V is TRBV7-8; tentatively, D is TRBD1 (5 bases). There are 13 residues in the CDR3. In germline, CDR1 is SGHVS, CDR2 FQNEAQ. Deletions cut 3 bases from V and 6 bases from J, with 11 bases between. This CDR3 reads CASSLRGDPEAFF. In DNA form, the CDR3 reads TGTGCCAGCAGCTTGCGGGGGGACCCTGAAGCTTTCTTT.

This CDR3 reads CASRNFQVLPLYSNQPQHF. CDR3 DNA: TGTGCCAGCAGGAACTTCCAGGTTTTACCGCTTTATAGCAATCAGCCCCAGCATTTT. The gene calls are TRBV28 and TRBJ1-5; no reliable D call. The CDR3 loop spans 19 amino acids. The germline V gene has CDR1 MDHEN and CDR2 SYDVKM. V was trimmed by 6 bases and J by 0 bases, leaving 24 bases between them.

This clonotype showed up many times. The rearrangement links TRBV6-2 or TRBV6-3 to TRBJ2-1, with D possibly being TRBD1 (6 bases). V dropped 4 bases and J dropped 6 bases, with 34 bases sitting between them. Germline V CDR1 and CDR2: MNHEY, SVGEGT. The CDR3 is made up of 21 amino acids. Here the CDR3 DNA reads TGTGCCAGCAGTTCCAGAGTACAGGGAAGGTCGAGTGATCTTTCAGGCAATGAGCAGTTCTTC. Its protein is CASSSRVQGRSSDLSGNEQFF.

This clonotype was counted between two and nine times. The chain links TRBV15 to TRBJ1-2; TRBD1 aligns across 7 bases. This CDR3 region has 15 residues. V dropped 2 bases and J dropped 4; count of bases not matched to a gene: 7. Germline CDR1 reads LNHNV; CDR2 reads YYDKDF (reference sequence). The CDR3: CATSRPTDRAYGYTF. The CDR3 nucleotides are TGTGCCACCAGCAGACCTACAGACAGGGCCTATGGCTACACCTTC. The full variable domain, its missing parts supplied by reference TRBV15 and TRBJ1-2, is DAMVIQNPRYQVTQFGKPVTLSCSQTLNHNVMYWYQQKSSQAPKLLFHYYDKDFNNEADTPDNFQSRRPNTSFCFLDIRSPGLGDTAMYLCATSRPTDRAYGYTFGSGTRLTVV.

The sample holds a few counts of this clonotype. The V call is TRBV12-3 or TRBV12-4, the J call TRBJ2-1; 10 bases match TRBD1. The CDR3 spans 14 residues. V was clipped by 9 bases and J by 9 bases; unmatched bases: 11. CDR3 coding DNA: TGTGCCAGTACCGGGACAGGGGAATTTAGTGAGCAGTTCTTC. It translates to CASTGTGEFSEQFF.

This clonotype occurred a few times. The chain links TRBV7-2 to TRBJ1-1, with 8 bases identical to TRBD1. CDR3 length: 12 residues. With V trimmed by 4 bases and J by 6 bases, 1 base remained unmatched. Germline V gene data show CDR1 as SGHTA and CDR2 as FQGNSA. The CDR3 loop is CASSWTGPEAFF. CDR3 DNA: TGTGCCAGCAGCTGGACAGGGCCTGAAGCTTTCTTT.

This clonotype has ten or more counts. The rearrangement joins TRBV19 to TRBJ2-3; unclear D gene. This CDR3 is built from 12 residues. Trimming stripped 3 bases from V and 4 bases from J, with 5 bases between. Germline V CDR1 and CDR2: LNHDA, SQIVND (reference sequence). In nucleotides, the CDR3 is TGTGCCAGTAGTATCCGATCAGATACGCAGTATTTT. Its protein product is CASSIRSDTQYF.